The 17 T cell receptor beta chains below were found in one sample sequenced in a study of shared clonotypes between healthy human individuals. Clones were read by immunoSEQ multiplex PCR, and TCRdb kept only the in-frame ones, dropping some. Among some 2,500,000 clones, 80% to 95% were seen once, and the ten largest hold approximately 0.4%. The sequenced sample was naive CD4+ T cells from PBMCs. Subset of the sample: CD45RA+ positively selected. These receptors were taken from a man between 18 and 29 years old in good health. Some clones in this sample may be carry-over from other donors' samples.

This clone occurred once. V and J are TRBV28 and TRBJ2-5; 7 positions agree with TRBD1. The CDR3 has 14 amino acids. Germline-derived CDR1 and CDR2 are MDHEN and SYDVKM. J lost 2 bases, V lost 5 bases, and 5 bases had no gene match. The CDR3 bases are TGTGCCAGCAGTCTGCTGGGACAGCAAGAGACCCAGTACTTC. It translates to CASSLLGQQETQYF.

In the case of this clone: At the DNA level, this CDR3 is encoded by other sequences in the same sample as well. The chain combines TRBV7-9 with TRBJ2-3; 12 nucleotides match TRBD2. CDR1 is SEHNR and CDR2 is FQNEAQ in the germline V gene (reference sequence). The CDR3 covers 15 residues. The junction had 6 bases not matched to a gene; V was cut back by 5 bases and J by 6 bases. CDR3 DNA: TGTGCCAGCAGCCGTCTAGCGGGAGGGCCGGATACGCAGTATTTT. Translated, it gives CASSRLAGGPDTQYF.

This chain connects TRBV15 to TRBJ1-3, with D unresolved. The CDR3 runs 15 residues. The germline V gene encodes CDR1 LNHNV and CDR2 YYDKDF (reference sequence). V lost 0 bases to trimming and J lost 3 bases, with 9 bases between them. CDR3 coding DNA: TGTGCCACCAGCAGAGATCAAGTGTTTGGAAACACCATATATTTT. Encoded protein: CATSRDQVFGNTIYF.

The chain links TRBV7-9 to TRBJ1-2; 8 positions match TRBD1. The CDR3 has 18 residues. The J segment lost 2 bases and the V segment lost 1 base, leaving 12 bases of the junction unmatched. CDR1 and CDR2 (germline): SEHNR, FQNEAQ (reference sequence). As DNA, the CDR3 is TGTGCCAGCAGCTTAGAGACGGGACAGGCCTCCCGAAACTATGGCTACACCTTC. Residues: CASSLETGQASRNYGYTF.

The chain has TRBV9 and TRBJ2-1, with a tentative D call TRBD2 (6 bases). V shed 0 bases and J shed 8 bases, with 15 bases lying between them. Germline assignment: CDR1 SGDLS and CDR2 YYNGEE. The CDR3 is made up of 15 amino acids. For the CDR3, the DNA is TGTGCCAGCAGCGTAGCGGGCAGGACGGGGGATGAGCAGTTCTTC. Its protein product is CASSVAGRTGDEQFF.

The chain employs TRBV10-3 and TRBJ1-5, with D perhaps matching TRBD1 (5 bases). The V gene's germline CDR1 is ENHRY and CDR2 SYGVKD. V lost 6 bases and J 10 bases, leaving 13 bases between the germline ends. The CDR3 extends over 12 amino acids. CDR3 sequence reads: CAIRADSPPQHF. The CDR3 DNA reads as TGTGCCATCAGGGCCGACAGCCCACCCCAGCATTTT.

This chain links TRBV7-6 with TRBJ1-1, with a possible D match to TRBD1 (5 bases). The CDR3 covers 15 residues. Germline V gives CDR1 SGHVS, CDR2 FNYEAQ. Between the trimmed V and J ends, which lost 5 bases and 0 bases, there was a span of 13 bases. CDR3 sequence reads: CASSLLGGVNTEAFF. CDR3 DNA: TGTGCCAGCAGCCTACTCGGAGGGGTGAACACTGAAGCTTTCTTT.

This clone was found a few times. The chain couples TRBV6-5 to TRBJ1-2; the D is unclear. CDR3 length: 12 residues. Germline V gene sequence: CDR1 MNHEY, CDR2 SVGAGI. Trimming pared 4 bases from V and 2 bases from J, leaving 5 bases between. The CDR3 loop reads CASSSLNYGYTF. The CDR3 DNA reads TGTGCCAGCAGTTCCCTGAACTATGGCTACACCTTC.

The CDR3: CASSSSGGGETQYF. The CDR3 DNA sequence: TGTGCCAGCAGCTCCTCCGGCGGGGGAGAGACCCAGTACTTC. The chain links TRBV7-3 to TRBJ2-5; TRBD2 aligns across 7 bases. CDR1 is SGHTA and CDR2 is FQGTGA in the germline V gene. The CDR3 extends over 14 amino acids. Losses at the gene ends were 4 bases for V and 4 bases for J; bases not matched to a gene: 6.

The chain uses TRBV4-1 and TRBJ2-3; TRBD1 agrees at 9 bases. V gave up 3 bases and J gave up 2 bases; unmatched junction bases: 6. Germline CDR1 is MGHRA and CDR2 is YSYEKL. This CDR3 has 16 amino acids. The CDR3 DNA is TGCGCCAGCAGCCACGCCGGACAGGGGTTCACAGATACGCAGTATTTT. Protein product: CASSHAGQGFTDTQYF.

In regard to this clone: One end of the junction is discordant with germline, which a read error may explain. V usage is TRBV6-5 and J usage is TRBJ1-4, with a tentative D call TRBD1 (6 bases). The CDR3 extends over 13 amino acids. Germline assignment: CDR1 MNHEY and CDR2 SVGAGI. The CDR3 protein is CACRTALNEKLFF. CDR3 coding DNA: TGTGCCTGCAGGACAGCACTTAATGAAAAACTGTTTTTT.

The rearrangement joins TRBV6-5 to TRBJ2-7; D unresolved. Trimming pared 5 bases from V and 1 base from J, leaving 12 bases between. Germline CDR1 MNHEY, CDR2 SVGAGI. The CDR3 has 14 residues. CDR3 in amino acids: CASSQTTPSYEQYF. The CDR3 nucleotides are TGTGCCAGCAGTCAGACGACTCCATCCTACGAGCAGTACTTC.

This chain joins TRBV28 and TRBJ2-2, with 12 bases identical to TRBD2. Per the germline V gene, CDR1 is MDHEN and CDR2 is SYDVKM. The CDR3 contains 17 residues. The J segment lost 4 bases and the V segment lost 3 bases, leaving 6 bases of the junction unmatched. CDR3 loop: CASSLRLAGGVTGELFF. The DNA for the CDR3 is TGTGCCAGCAGTTTGAGGCTAGCGGGAGGGGTCACCGGGGAGCTGTTTTTT.

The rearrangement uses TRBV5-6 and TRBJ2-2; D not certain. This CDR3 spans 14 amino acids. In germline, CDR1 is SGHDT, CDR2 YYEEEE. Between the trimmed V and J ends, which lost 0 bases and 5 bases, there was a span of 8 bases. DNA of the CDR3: TGTGCCAGCAGCTTGGACCTTTCGACCGGGGAGCTGTTTTTT. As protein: CASSLDLSTGELFF.

This CDR3 is CASSAGQGIGDYYGYTF. In nucleotides, the CDR3 is TGCGCCAGCAGCGCGGGACAGGGAATAGGGGACTACTATGGCTACACCTTC. The J gene is TRBJ1-2, the V gene TRBV5-1; 9 nucleotides agree with TRBD1. Germline CDR1 is SGHRS and CDR2 is YFSETQ. Germline trimming cut 4 bases from V and 3 bases from J; bases unmatched to any gene: 13. The CDR3 loop spans 17 amino acids.

In DNA form, the CDR3 reads TGCGCCAGCAGCGCCGGATCCTACGAGCAGTACTTC. It codes for CASSAGSYEQYF. This chain connects TRBV5-1 to TRBJ2-7; D uncertain. Per germline, CDR1 SGHRS and CDR2 YFSETQ. V lost 4 bases, J lost 1 base, and 6 bases lay in between. This CDR3 is built from 12 residues.

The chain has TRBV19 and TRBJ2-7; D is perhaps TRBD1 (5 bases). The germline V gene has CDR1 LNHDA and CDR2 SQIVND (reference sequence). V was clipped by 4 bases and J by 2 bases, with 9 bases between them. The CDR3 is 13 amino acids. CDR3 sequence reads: CASSSTGAYEQYF. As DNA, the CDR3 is TGTGCCAGTAGTAGTACAGGCGCCTACGAGCAGTACTTC. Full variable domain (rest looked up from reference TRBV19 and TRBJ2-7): DGGITQSPKYLFRKEGQNVTLSCEQNLNHDAMYWYRQDPGQGLRLIYYSQIVNDFQKGDIAEGYSVSREKKESFPLTVTSAQKNPTAFYLCASSSTGAYEQYFGPGTRLTVT.